This T cell receptor beta chain was captured in a study of cytomegalovirus exposure and HLA in healthy donors. Those who donated were healthy bone marrow donors. Despite likely unrecorded immune exposures, the donors were nominally healthy at the time of sampling. The study's findings and limits: Most TCR sequences proved rare, with some public TCRs found in many donors.

This clone was recorded once. What it binds is unknown. Primers included in the PCR were 60 Vbeta and 13 Jbeta primers. Sequencing used immunoSEQ multiplex PCR; TCRdb keeps in-frame clones, though not all of them. This table has 100,000 to 150,000 clones, 74% appearing once. Sample: PBMCs. The sequence came from a woman aged 45-65 years in good health and CMV-seropositive.

The CDR3: CASSQYRSSYEQYF. In DNA, the CDR3 is TGTGCCAGCAGCCAATACAGGAGCTCCTACGAGCAGTACTTC. V usage is TRBV16 and J usage is TRBJ2-7, with a weak D call TRBD1 (5 bases). The V gene's germline CDR1 is KGHSY and CDR2 FQNENV. The CDR3 totals 14 residues. V dropped 1 base and J dropped 0 bases, with 7 bases sitting between them.